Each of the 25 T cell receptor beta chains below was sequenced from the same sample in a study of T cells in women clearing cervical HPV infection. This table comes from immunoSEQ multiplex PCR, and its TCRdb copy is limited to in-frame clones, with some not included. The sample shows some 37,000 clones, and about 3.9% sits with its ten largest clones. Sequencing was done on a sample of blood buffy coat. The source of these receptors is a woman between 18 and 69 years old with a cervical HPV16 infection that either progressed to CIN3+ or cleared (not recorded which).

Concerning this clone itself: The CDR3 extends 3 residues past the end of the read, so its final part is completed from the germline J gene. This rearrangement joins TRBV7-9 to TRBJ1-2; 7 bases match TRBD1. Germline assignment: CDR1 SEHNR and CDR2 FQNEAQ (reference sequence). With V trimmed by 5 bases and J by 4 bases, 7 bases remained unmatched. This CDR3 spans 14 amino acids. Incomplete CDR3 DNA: TGTGCCAGCAGCACCGGGACAGACTTCTATGGC. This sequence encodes CASSTGTDFYG. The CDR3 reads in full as CASSTGTDFYGYTF.

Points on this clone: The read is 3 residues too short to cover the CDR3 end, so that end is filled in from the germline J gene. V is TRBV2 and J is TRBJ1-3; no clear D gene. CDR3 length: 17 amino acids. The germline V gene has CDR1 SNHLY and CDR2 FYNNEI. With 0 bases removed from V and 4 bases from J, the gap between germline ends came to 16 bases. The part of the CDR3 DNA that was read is TGTGCCAGCAGTGAAGCGCGGGGTCGGGCCACCGGAAACACC. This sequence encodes CASSEARGRATGNT. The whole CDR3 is CASSEARGRATGNTIYF.

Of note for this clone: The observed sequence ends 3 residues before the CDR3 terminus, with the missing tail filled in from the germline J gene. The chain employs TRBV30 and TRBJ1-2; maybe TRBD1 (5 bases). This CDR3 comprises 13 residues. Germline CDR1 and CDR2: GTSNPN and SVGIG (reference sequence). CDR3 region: CAWSYSGTAPYTF. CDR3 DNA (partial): TGTGCCTGGAGTTACTCGGGGACTGCCCCC.

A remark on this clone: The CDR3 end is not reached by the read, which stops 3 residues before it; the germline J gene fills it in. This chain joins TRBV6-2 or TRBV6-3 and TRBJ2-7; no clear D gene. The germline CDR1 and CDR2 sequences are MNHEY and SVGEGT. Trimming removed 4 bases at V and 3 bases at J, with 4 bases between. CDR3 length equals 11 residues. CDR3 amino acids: CASSLYYEQYF. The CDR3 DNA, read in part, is TGTGCCAGCAGTTTATACTACGAG.

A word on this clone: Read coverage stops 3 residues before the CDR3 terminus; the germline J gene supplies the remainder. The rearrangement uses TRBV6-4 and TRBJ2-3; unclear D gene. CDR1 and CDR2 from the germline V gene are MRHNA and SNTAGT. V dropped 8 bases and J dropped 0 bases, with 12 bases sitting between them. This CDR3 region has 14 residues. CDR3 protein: CASYRKTSTDTQYF. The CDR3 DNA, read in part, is TGTGCCAGCTATCGAAAGACTAGCACAGATACG.

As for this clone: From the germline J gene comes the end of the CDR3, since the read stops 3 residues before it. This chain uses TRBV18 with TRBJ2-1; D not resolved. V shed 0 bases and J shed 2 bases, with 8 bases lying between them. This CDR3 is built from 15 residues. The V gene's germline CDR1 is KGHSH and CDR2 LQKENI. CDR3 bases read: TGTGCCAGCTCACCACCGGCGGCTCCCTACAATGAG. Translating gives CASSPPAAPYNE. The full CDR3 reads CASSPPAAPYNEQFF.

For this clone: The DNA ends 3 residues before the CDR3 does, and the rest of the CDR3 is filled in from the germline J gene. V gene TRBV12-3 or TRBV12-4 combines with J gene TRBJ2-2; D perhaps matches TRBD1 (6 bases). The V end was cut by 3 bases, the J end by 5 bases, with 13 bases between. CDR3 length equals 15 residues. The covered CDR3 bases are TGTGCCAGCAGTTTCACAGGGAGCGGAACCGGGGAG. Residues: CASSFTGSGTGE. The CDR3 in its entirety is CASSFTGSGTGELFF.

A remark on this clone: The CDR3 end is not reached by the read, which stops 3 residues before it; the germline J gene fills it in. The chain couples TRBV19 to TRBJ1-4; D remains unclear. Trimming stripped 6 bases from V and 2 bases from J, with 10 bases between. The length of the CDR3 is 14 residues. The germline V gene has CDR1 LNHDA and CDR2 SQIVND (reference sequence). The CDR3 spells CASRGSSTNEKLFF. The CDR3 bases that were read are TGTGCCAGTAGGGGCTCCTCCACTAATGAAAAA.

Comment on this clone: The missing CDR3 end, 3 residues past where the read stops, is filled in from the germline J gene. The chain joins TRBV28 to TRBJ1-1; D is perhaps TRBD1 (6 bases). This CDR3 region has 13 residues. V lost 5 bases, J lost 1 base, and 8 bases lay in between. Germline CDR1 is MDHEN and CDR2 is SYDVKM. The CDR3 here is CASSSRGNTEAFF. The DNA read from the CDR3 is TGTGCCAGCAGTAGCAGGGGGAACACTGAA.

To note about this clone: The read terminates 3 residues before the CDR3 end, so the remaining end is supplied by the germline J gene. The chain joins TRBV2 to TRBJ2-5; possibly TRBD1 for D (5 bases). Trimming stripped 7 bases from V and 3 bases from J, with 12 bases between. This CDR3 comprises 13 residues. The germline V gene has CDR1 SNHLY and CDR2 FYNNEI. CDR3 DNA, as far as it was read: TGTGCCAGCACGAGTACAGGAAAAGAGACC. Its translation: CASTSTGKET. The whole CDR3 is CASTSTGKETQYF. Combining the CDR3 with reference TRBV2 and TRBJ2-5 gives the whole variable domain EPEVTQTPSHQVTQMGQEVILRCVPISNHLYFYWYRQILGQKVEFLVSFYNNEISEKSEIFDDQFSVERPDGSNFTLKIRSTKLEDSAMYFCASTSTGKETQYFGPGTRLLVL.

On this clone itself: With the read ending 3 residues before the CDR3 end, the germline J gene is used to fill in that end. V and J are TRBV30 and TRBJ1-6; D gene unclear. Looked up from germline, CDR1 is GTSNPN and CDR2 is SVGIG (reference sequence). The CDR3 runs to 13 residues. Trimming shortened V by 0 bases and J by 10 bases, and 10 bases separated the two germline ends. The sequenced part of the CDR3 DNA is TGTGCCTGGAGTGTAGCCCTCGAATCACCC. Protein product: CAWSVALESP. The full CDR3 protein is CAWSVALESPLHF.

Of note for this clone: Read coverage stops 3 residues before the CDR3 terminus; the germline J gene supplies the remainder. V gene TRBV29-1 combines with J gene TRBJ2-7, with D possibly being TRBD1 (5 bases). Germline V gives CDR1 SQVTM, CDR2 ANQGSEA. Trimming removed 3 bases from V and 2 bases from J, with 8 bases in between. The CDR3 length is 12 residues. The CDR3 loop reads CSVESGPYEQYF. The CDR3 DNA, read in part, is TGCAGCGTTGAGTCAGGGCCCTACGAG.

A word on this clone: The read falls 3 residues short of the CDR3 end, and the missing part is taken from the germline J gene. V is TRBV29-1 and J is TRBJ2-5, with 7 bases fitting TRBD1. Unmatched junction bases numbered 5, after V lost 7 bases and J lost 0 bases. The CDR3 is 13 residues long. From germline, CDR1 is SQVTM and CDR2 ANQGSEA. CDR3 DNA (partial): TGCAGCGACTTGACAGGGAACCAAGAGACC. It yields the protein CSDLTGNQET. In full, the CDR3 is CSDLTGNQETQYF.

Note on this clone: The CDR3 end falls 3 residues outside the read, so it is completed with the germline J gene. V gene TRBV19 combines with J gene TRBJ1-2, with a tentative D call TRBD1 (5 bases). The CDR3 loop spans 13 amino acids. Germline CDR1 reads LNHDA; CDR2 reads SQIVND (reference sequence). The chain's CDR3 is CASSTWGLMRYTF. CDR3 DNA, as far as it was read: TGTGCCAGTAGCACCTGGGGACTTATGCGC.

The sequenced CDR3 bases are TGTGCCAGCAGCCCCCGCGGTGTGCGGGGGGCGTCGGGAAACACC. This gives the protein CASSPRGVRGASGNT. From start to end, the CDR3 is CASSPRGVRGASGNTIYF. The chain links TRBV7-3 to TRBJ1-3; tentative D call: TRBD1 (6 bases). The read ends 3 residues shy of where the CDR3 ends; the end is completed using the germline J gene. With 5 bases removed from V and 4 bases from J, the gap between germline ends came to 24 bases. CDR3 size: 18 residues. CDR1 and CDR2 from the germline V gene are SGHTA and FQGTGA.

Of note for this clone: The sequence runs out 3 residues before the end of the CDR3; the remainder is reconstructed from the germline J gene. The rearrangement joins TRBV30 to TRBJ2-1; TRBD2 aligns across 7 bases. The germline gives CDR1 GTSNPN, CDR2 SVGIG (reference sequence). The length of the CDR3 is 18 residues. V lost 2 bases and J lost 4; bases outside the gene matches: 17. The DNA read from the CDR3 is TGTGCCTGGAGTCCCCTAGCGGCCCCCCACGGGACTTACAATGAG. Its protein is CAWSPLAAPHGTYNE. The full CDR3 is CAWSPLAAPHGTYNEQFF.

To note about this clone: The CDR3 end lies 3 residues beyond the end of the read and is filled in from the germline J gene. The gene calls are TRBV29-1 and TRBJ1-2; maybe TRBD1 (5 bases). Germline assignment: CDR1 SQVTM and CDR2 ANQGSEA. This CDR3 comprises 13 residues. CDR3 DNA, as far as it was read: TGCAGCGTCGCCCCTCCTGCAGGGAAGGGC. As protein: CSVAPPAGKG. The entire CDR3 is CSVAPPAGKGYTF.

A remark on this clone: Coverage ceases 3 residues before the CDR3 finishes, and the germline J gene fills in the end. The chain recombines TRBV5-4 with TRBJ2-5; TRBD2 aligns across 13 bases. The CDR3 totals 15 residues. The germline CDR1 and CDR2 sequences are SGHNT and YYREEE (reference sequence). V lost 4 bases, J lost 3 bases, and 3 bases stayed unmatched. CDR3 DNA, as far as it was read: TGTGCCAGCAGCCGGGGGACTAGCGGGGAAGAGACC. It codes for CASSRGTSGEET. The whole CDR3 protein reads CASSRGTSGEETQYF.

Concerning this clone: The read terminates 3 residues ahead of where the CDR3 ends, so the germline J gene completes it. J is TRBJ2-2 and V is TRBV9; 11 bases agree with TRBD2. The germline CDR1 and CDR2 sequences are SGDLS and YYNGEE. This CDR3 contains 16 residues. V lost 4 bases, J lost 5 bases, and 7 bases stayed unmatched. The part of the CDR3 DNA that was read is TGTGCCAGCAGCCTACCGGGACTAGCGGTAACCGGGGAG. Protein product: CASSLPGLAVTGE. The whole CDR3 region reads CASSLPGLAVTGELFF.

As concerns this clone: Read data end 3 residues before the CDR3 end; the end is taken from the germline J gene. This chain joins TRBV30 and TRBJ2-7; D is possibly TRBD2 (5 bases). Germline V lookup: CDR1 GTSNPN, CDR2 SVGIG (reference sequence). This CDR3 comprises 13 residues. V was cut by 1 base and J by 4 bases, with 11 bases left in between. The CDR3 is CAWSDGVRYEQYF. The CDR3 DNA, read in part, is TGTGCCTGGAGTGACGGGGTCCGTTACGAG. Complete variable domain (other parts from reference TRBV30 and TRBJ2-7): SQTIHQWPATLVQPVGSPLSLECTVEGTSNPNLYWYRQAAGRGLQLLFYSVGIGQISSEVPQNLSASRPQDRQFILSSKKLLLSDSGFYLCAWSDGVRYEQYFGPGTRLTVT.

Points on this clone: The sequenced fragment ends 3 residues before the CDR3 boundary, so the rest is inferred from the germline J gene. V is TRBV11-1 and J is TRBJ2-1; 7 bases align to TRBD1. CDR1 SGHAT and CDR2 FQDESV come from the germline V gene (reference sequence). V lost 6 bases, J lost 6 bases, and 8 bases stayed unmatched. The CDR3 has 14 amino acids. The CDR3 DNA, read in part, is TGTGCCAGCAGTTTTAACCGGGACAGCAATGAG. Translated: CASSFNRDSNE. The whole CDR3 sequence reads CASSFNRDSNEQFF.

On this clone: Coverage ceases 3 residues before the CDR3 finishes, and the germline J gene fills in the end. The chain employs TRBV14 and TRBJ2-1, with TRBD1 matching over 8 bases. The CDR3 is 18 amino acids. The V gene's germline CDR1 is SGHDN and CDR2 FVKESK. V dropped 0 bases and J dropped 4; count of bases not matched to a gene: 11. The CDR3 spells CASSQDPPGQDIYNEQFF. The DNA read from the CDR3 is TGTGCCAGCAGCCAAGATCCGCCGGGACAGGATATTTACAATGAG.

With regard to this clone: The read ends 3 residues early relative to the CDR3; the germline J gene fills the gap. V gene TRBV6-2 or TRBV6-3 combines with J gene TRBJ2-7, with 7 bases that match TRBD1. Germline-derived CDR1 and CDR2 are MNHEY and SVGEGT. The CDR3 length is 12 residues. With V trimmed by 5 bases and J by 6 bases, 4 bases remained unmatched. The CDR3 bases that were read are TGTGCCAGCAGTCAACAGGGGATCGAG. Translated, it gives CASSQQGIE. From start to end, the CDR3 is CASSQQGIEQYF.

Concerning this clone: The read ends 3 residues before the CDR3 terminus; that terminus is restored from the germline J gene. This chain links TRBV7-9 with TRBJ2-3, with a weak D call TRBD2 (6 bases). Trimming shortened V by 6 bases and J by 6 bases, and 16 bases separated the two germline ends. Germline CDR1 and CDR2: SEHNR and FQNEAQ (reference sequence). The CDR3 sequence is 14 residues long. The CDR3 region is CASRSGEVADTQYF. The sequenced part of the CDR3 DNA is TGTGCCAGCAGGTCGGGAGAAGTAGCGGATACG.

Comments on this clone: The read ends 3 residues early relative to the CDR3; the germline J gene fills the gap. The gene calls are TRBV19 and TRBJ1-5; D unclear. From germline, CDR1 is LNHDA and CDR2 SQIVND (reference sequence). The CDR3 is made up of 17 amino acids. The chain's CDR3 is CASSIDLAGSATDPQHF. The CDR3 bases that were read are TGTGCCAGTAGTATAGATCTAGCGGGATCAGCCACAGATCCC.